This T cell receptor beta chain came from a study of blood T cells in healthy people across ages. Concerning this clonotype itself: Its matching antigen is unknown.

Per germline, CDR1 SQVTM and CDR2 ANQGSEA. V was trimmed by 4 bases and J by 5 bases, leaving 8 bases between them. CDR3 length: 11 residues. Study-wide findings and caveats: Relative to aged donors, long-lived donors carried more naive CD4+ cells and displayed higher diversity. Roughly linearly, TCR beta diversity per million T cells fell as age increased. PBMCs were not sorted, which prevented a conclusive comparison of naive versus antigen-experienced cells.

A second PCR, run for about 6 to 12 cycles, used a sample-barcoded 5' primer plus a J-beta primer mix. Sequencing of every sample gave 3 million or more CDR3-containing paired-end reads. Each CDR3 protein is one row after TCRdb ran MiXCR on the 5' RACE reads. The table lists about 2 million distinct CDR3 sequences, approximately 50% of them singletons. The gene calls are TRBV29-1 and TRBJ1-2; D may be TRBD1 (5 bases). This TCR derives from a woman aged 40 to 50 in good health. The sample consisted of blood. CDR3 coding DNA: TGCAGCGTTGTGACAGCGTATGGCTACACCTTC. Its translation is CSVVTAYGYTF.